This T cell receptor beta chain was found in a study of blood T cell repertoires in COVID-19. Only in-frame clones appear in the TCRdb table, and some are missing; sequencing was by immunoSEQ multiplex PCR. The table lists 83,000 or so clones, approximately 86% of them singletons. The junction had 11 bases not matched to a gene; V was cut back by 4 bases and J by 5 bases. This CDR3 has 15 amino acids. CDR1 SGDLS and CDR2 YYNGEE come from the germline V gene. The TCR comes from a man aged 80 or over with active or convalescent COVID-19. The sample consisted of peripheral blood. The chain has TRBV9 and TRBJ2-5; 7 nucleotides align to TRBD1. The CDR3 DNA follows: TGTGCCAGCAGCCCACACCCTGTAGGGGGCGAGACCCAGTACTTC. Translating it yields CASSPHPVGGETQYF.